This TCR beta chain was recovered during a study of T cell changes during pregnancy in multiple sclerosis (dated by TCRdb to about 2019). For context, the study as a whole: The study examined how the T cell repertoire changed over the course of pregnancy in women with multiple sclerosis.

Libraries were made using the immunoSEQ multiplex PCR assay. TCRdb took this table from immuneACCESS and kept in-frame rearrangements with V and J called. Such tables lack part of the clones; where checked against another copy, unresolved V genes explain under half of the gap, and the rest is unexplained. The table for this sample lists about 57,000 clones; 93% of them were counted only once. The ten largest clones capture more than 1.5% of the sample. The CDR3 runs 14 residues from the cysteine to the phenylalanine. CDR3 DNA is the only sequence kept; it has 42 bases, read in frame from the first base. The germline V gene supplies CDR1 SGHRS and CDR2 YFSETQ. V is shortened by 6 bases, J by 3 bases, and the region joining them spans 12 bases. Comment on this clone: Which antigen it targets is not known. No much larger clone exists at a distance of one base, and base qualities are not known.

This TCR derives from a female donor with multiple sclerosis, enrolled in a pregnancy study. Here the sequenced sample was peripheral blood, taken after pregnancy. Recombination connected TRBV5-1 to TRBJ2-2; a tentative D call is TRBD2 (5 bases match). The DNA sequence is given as TGCGCCAGCAAAGGGCCCGGGGACACCGGGGAGCTGTTTTTT. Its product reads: CASKGPGDTGELFF.